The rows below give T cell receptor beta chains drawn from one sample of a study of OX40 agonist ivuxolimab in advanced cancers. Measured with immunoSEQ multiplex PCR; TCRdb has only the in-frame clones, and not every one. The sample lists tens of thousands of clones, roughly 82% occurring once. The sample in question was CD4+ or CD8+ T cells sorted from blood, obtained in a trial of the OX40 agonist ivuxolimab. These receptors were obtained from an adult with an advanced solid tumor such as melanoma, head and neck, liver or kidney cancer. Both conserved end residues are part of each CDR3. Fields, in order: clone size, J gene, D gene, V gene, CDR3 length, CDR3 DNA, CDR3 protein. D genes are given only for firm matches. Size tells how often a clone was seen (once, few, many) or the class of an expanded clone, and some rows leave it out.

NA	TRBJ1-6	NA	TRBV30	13	TGTGCTGGAGCCAGGGACTATAATTCACCCCTCCACTTT	CAGARDYNSPLHF
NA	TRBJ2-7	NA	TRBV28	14	TGTGCCAGCAGTACCGGACAGCTCTCCTACGAGCAGTACTTC	CASSTGQLSYEQYF
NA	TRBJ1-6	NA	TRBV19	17	TGTGCCAGCCCTAGAGTAAGGCGTCAGAGGGAGGATTCACCCCTCCACTTT	CASPRVRRQREDSPLHF
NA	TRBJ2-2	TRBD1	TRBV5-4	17	TGTGCCAGCAGGCTACGAGGGGGGACAGGATCCGCCGGGGAGCTGTTTTTT	CASRLRGGTGSAGELFF
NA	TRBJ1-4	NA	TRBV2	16	TGTGCCAGCAGTGACCAGGGTGGATGGACTAATGAAAAACTGTTTTTT	CASSDQGGWTNEKLFF
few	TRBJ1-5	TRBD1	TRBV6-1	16	TGTGCCAGCAGTGTGTTGGGGACAGGGGGCGGGCAGCCCCAGCATTTT	CASSVLGTGGGQPQHF
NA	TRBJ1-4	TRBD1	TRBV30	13	TGTGCCTGGACTGGACAGGCGGCCGAAAAACTGTTTTTT	CAWTGQAAEKLFF
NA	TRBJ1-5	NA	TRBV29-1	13	TGCAGCGTTGGGACGGTTAGCAATCAGCCCCAGCATTTT	CSVGTVSNQPQHF
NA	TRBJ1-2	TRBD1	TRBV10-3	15	TGTGCCATCAGTGTCCAACAGGGGGCTTTCTATGGCTACACCTTC	CAISVQQGAFYGYTF
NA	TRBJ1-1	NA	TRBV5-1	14	TGCGCCAGCAGCTTGGAGATGGGAGGCACTGAAGCTTTCTTT	CASSLEMGGTEAFF
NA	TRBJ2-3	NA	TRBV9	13	TGTGCCAGCAGCGTCGAGGGGAGTGATACGCAGTATTTT	CASSVEGSDTQYF
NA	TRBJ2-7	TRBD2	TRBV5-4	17	TGTGCCAGCAGCTTGGCCCTAGCGGGAAGGAGCTCCTACGAGCAGTACTTC	CASSLALAGRSSYEQYF
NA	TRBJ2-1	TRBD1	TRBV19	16	TGTGCCAGTAGTATTCGGACAGGGCCCTCCTACAATGAGCAGTTCTTC	CASSIRTGPSYNEQFF
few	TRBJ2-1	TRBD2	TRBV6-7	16	TGTGCCAGCAGGCTCCAAGGACTAGCGGGGGGCAATGAGCAGTTCTTC	CASRLQGLAGGNEQFF
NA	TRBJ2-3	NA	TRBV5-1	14	TGCGCCAGCACAGGGGGGAGGCTCACAGATACGCAGTATTTT	CASTGGRLTDTQYF
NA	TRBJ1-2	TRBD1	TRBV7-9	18	TGTGCCAGCAGCCGTCGGGACAGGGTTCAAGGAGGCGGCTATGGCTACACCTTC	CASSRRDRVQGGGYGYTF
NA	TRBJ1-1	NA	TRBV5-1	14	TGCGCCAGCAGCTTGGAGTATGGGGGCACTGAAGCTTTCTTT	CASSLEYGGTEAFF
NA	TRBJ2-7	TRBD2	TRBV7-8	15	TGTGCCAGCAGCCCCTTCCGGATAGCGGGAGACGAGCAGTACTTC	CASSPFRIAGDEQYF
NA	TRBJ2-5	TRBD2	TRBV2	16	TGTGCCAGCAGGGGCCCCCTAGCGGGGGTACAAGAGACCCAGTACTTC	CASRGPLAGVQETQYF
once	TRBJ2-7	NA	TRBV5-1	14	TGCGCCAGCAGCTTGGGCGGCCGGCTCTACGAGCAGTACTTC	CASSLGGRLYEQYF
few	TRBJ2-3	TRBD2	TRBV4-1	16	TGCGCCAGCAGCCTCCGCGGCAGCGGGGGGGCGGATACGCAGTATTTT	CASSLRGSGGADTQYF
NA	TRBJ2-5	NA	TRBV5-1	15	TGCGCCAGCAGCGACACGCAGGGATTCGGGGAGACCCAGTACTTC	CASSDTQGFGETQYF
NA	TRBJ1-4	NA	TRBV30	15	TGTGCCTGGAGAGGGACAAGCATAACTAATGAAAAACTGTTTTTT	CAWRGTSITNEKLFF
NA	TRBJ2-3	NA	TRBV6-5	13	TGTGCCAGCAGTTTCCGGTTGGGCTATACGCAGTATTTT	CASSFRLGYTQYF
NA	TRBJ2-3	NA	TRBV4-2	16	TGTGCCAGCAGCCAAGATCAAGGGACGGGAACAGATACGCAGTATTTT	CASSQDQGTGTDTQYF
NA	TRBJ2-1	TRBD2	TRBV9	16	TGTGCCAGCAGCGTTTTGGCTAGCGGATCCTACAATGAGCAGTTCTTC	CASSVLASGSYNEQFF
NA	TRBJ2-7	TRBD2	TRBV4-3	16	TGCGCCAGCAGCCAGGACGCTAGCGGGGGTGTTTTGGAGCAGTACTTC	CASSQDASGGVLEQYF
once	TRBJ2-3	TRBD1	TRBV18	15	TGTGCCAGCTCACCAGACAGGGGAGGCGCAGATACGCAGTATTTT	CASSPDRGGADTQYF
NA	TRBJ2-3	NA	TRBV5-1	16	TGCGCCAGCAGCTTATTTGCCCCCGGTTCCCCAGATACGCAGTATTTT	CASSLFAPGSPDTQYF
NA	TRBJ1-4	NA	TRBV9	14	TGTGCCAGCAGCGTGGGCCAGTATAGCGAAAAACTGTTTTTT	CASSVGQYSEKLFF
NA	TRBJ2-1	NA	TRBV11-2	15	TGTGCCAGCAGCTTAGCGGGATTGTCCTACAATGAGCAGTTCTTC	CASSLAGLSYNEQFF
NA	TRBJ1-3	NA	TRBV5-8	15	TGTGCCAGCAGCTTGCGTGGGAACTCTGGAAACACCATATATTTT	CASSLRGNSGNTIYF